The rows below give T cell receptor beta chains drawn from one sample of a study of T cells in Graves' hyperthyroidism and ophthalmopathy. MiXCR was run by TCRdb on the multiplex PCR reads, yielding one entry per CDR3 protein. The profile covers approximately 530,000 distinct CDR3 sequences, with roughly a sixth appearing a single time and under 20% taken by the ten largest. Input material: blood. The receptors were gathered from a woman under 30 with Graves' hyperthyroidism. CDR3s include the opening cysteine and the closing phenylalanine or tryptophan. D genes are given only for firm matches. Only some rows state a clone size, as once, few, many or a class for expanded clones.

few	TRBV9	14	-	TRBJ1-3	CASSVVGSGNTIYF	TGTGCCAGCAGCGTAGTAGGCTCTGGAAACACCATATATTTT
many	TRBV6-1	15	-	TRBJ1-6	CASCAPGTNNSPLHF	TGTGCCAGCTGTGCACCCGGGACAAATAATTCACCCCTCCACTTT
many	TRBV13	14	TRBD2	TRBJ2-7	CASSSKRGVYEQYF	TGTGCCAGCAGCTCAAAGCGGGGGGTCTACGAGCAGTACTTC
many	TRBV3-1	13	-	TRBJ1-1	CASSLHRDAETFF	TGTGCCAGCAGCCTCCACAGGGACGCAGAAACTTTCTTT
-	TRBV20-1	11	-	TRBJ1-2	CSAEGFGGYTF	TGCAGTGCGGAGGGGTTCGGGGGCTACACCTTC
many	TRBV30	12	-	TRBJ2-7	CAWSVGYYEQYF	TGTGCCTGGAGTGTCGGGTACTACGAGCAGTACTTC
-	TRBV11-1	18	TRBD2	TRBJ2-3	CASRLEGLAGAYTDTQYF	TGTGCCAGCAGGTTGGAGGGGCTAGCGGGGGCTTACACAGATACGCAGTATTTT
-	TRBV28	16	-	TRBJ1-5	CASSLGGGWISQPQHF	TGTGCCAGCAGTTTAGGTGGAGGCTGGATAAGTCAGCCCCAGCATTTT
-	TRBV5-1	14	-	TRBJ2-1	CASSSKNSLYEQFF	TGCGCCAGCAGCTCTAAGAATTCGTTATATGAGCAGTTCTTC
many	TRBV2	13	-	TRBJ2-1	CASSRNSYNEQFF	TGTGCCAGCAGTCGAAACTCCTACAATGAGCAGTTCTTC
many	TRBV29-1	14	TRBD2	TRBJ2-7	CSVATGAGGWEQYF	TGCAGCGTTGCAACGGGGGCGGGGGGCTGGGAGCAGTACTTC
many	TRBV2	19	TRBD2	TRBJ2-2	CASSEALISGKGFFGELFF	TGTGCCAGCAGTGAAGCGCTGATTAGCGGGAAAGGCTTTTTCGGGGAGCTGTTTTTT
-	TRBV12-5	14	TRBD1	TRBJ1-5	CASAKGGGNQPQHF	TGTGCTAGTGCCAAAGGGGGCGGCAATCAGCCCCAGCATTTT
-	TRBV7-8	18	TRBD2	TRBJ2-1	CASSLVASGGGIYNEQFF	TGTGCCAGCAGCTTAGTCGCTAGCGGGGGGGGGATCTACAATGAGCAGTTCTTC
many	TRBV20-1	13	TRBD1	TRBJ1-2	CSASGGQGHGYTF	TGCAGTGCTAGTGGTGGACAGGGACATGGCTACACCTTC
-	TRBV20-1	14	-	TRBJ1-1	CSGGPGKKTTEAFF	TGCAGTGGAGGGCCGGGTAAGAAGACCACTGAAGCTTTCTTT
-	TRBV2	13	-	TRBJ1-2	CASSDGGFPSYTF	TGTGCCAGCAGTGATGGAGGGTTTCCGAGCTACACCTTC
-	TRBV15	15	-	TRBJ2-4	CATSKIQGITNIQYF	TGTGCCACCAGCAAAATCCAGGGAATAACGAACATTCAGTACTTC
-	TRBV19	16	TRBD2	TRBJ2-3	CASSMGLAGGPDTQYF	TGTGCCAGTAGTATGGGTCTAGCGGGAGGACCAGATACGCAGTATTTT
-	TRBV4-3	13	-	TRBJ1-6	CASSQDLNSPLHF	TGCGCCAGCAGCCAAGATCTTAATTCACCCCTCCACTTT
-	TRBV6-5	15	-	TRBJ1-2	CASSYRPGPNYGYTF	TGTGCCAGCAGTTACAGGCCAGGACCTAACTATGGCTACACCTTC
-	TRBV9	13	-	TRBJ2-1	CASSVDGVNEQFF	TGTGCCAGCAGCGTGGACGGGGTCAATGAGCAGTTCTTC
-	TRBV7-9	13	TRBD1	TRBJ2-7	CASKATGDYEQYF	TGTGCCAGCAAGGCGACAGGGGACTACGAGCAGTACTTC
few	TRBV2	18	-	TRBJ2-1	CASTEGQATRRYYNEQFF	TGTGCCAGCACCGAGGGGCAGGCTACTAGGCGGTACTACAATGAGCAGTTCTTC
-	TRBV19	17	-	TRBJ2-4	CASRDQPGGGAKNIQYF	TGTGCCAGTAGGGACCAGCCTGGTGGTGGGGCCAAAAACATTCAGTACTTC
few	TRBV30	14	TRBD1	TRBJ1-5	CAWNYRGRDQPQHF	TGTGCCTGGAACTACAGGGGGCGCGATCAGCCCCAGCATTTT
-	TRBV6-9	15	-	TRBJ2-2	CASSYRQGGTGELFF	TGTGCCAGCAGTTACCGGCAGGGGGGCACCGGGGAGCTGTTTTTT
once	TRBV19	16	TRBD2	TRBJ2-3	CASRLLAGGPTDTQYF	TGTGCCAGTAGATTACTAGCGGGGGGCCCCACAGATACGCAGTATTTT
many	TRBV10-3	12	-	TRBJ1-1	CAISEVGTEAFF	TGTGCCATCAGTGAGGTCGGCACTGAAGCTTTCTTT
-	TRBV19	13	-	TRBJ1-1	CASSIVVGGEAFF	TGTGCCAGTAGTATAGTCGTAGGGGGTGAAGCTTTCTTT
-	TRBV7-9	14	-	TRBJ2-2	CASSRVGGTGELFF	TGTGCCAGCAGCCGAGTAGGGGGCACCGGGGAGCTGTTTTTT
many	TRBV18	14	TRBD1	TRBJ2-7	CASSPWDRSYEQYF	TGTGCCAGCTCACCTTGGGACAGGTCCTACGAGCAGTACTTC
many	TRBV7-2	14	-	TRBJ2-7	CASSFGLRSYEQYF	TGTGCCAGCAGCTTCGGACTGCGGAGCTACGAGCAGTACTTC
-	TRBV20-1	15	-	TRBJ2-1	CSARGAGRSYNDQFF	TGCAGTGCTAGGGGGGCAGGGCGGTCCTACAATGATCAGTTCTTC
-	TRBV28	15	-	TRBJ1-5	CASSPAQGGNQPQHF	TGTGCCAGCAGTCCCGCCCAGGGTGGCAATCAGCCCCAGCATTTT
many	TRBV20-1	15	-	TRBJ2-1	CSADSDVRSYNEQFF	TGCAGTGCGGACTCGGACGTTCGGTCCTACAATGAGCAGTTCTTC
many	TRBV20-1	14	-	TRBJ1-5	CSARGRVWSQPQHF	TGCAGTGCTAGAGGCAGGGTTTGGAGTCAGCCCCAGCATTTT